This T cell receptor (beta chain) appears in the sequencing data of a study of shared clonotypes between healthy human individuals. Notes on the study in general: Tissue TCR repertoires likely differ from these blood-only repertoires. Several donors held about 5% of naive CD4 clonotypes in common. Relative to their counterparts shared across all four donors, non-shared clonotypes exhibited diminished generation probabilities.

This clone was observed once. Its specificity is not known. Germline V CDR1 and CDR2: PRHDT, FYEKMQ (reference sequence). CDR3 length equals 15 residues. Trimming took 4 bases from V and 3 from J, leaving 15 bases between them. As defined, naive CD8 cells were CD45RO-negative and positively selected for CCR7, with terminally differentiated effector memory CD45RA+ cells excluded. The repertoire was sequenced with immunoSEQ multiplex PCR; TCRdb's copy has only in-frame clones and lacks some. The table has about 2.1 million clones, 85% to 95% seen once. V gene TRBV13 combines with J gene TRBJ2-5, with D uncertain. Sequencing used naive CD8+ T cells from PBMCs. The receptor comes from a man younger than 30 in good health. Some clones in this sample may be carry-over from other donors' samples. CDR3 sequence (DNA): TGTGCCAGCAGCTATTACATCGGAGCTAAAGAGACCCAGTACTTC. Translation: CASSYYIGAKETQYF.